Listed below are T cell receptor beta chains from one sample, sequenced in a study of blood T cells in healthy people across ages. TCRdb reprocessed the 5' RACE reads with MiXCR, giving one entry per CDR3 protein. This sample has 950,000 to 1,200,000 distinct CDR3 sequences; roughly two fifths occur once, and the top ten carry roughly 14%. The sequenced material came from blood. Source of these receptors: a man aged 18 to 29 in good health. Each CDR3 is given with its conserved first and last residue. The D gene is left open where the match is weak. Clone size, where shown, is once, few, many, or a class for clones that have expanded.

j_call d_call cdr3_length clone_size v_call cdr3_aa cdr3_nt
TRBJ2-1 . 14 . TRBV6-2/TRBV6-3 CASSDLGTYNEQFF TGTGCCAGCAGTGACCTAGGGACCTACAATGAGCAGTTCTTC
TRBJ1-6 TRBD1 14 few TRBV28 CASTLTGLNSPLHF TGTGCCAGCACTCTGACAGGGTTGAATTCACCCCTCCACTTT
TRBJ1-5 . 16 . TRBV6-2/TRBV6-3 CASSDPRGFSNQPQHF TGTGCCAGCAGTGACCCCAGGGGATTTAGCAATCAGCCCCAGCATTTT
TRBJ2-7 TRBD1 14 . TRBV18 CASSPQQQGYEQYF TGTGCCAGCTCACCACAGCAACAGGGGTACGAGCAGTACTTC
TRBJ1-5 TRBD1 13 . TRBV20-1 CSATDRGDQPQHF TGCAGTGCTACGGACAGGGGTGATCAGCCCCAGCATTTT
TRBJ1-2 . 17 few TRBV7-9 CASSLAGVPLANYGYTF TGTGCCAGCAGCTTAGCAGGCGTCCCCCTAGCTAACTATGGCTACACCTTC
TRBJ1-4 TRBD1 16 . TRBV12-3/TRBV12-4 CASSRGDRGANEKLFF TGTGCCAGCAGTAGAGGGGACAGGGGAGCTAATGAAAAACTGTTTTTT
TRBJ2-1 . 16 many TRBV29-1 CSVDRSTGVSYNEQFF TGCAGCGTTGATCGGTCCACGGGGGTGTCCTACAATGAGCAGTTCTTC
TRBJ1-6 TRBD1 15 . TRBV10-3 CAITTDRGGGSPLHF TGTGCCATCACCACCGACAGGGGCGGCGGTTCACCCCTCCACTTT
TRBJ2-2 . 12 many TRBV4-1 CASSPRPGELFF TGCGCCAGCAGCCCCCGTCCCGGGGAGCTGTTTTTT
TRBJ2-6 . 15 . TRBV12-3/TRBV12-4 CASSSAGAGANVLTF TGTGCCAGCAGTTCAGCAGGGGCTGGGGCCAACGTCCTGACTTTC
TRBJ1-4 . 13 few TRBV7-2 CASSQRLREKLFF TGTGCCAGCAGCCAACGGCTCCGTGAAAAACTGTTTTTT
TRBJ2-3 . 15 . TRBV15 CATSRAWGVADTQYF TGTGCCACCAGCAGAGCTTGGGGGGTGGCAGATACGCAGTATTTT
TRBJ2-1 . 13 few TRBV5-6 CASTPRPYNEQFF TGTGCCAGCACTCCTCGCCCTTACAATGAGCAGTTCTTC
TRBJ2-7 . 15 . TRBV21-1 CASSIRTGEVNEQYF TGTGCCAGCAGCATAAGGACAGGGGAGGTCAACGAGCAGTACTTC
TRBJ2-1 . 14 . TRBV4-3 CASSQAQLGTEQFF TGCGCCAGCAGCCAAGCTCAACTTGGGACCGAGCAGTTCTTC
TRBJ2-3 . 13 few TRBV13 CASSLQGGDTQYF TGTGCCAGCAGCTTACAAGGGGGAGATACGCAGTATTTT
TRBJ1-6 . 16 . TRBV7-2 CASSLGVLIYNSPLHF TGTGCCAGCAGCTTAGGGGTCCTAATTTATAATTCACCCCTCCACTTT
TRBJ1-1 . 13 . TRBV29-1 CSVARRLNTEAFF TGCAGCGTTGCTCGGCGGTTGAACACTGAAGCTTTCTTT
TRBJ1-2 TRBD1 16 . TRBV20-1 CSARTTPTGSNYGYTF TGCAGTGCTAGAACAACTCCGACAGGGTCCAACTATGGCTACACCTTC
TRBJ1-2 . 19 . TRBV20-1 CSARDLAGDRVEVHYGYTF TGCAGTGCTAGAGATCTGGCAGGGGATCGGGTTGAGGTCCACTATGGCTACACCTTC
TRBJ2-5 . 11 . TRBV29-1 CSVESQDEQYF TGCAGCGTTGAATCGCAGGATGAGCAGTACTTC
TRBJ2-1 TRBD2 19 . TRBV27 CASSLNTLSWVAGGNEQFF TGTGCCAGCAGTTTAAATACCCTGTCGTGGGTAGCGGGGGGCAATGAGCAGTTCTTC
TRBJ2-5 . 11 . TRBV13 CASSLEREQYF TGTGCCAGCAGCTTAGAGAGGGAGCAGTACTTC
TRBJ1-1 . 19 few TRBV7-6 CASSLERNDRRNKNTEAFF TGTGCCAGCAGCTTAGAACGGAACGACAGGCGCAATAAGAACACTGAAGCTTTCTTT
TRBJ2-2 . 13 . TRBV25-1 CASRDDNTGELFF TGTGCCAGCAGGGACGATAACACCGGGGAGCTGTTTTTT